Following are 12 T cell receptor beta chains from one sample sequenced in a study of T cells after yellow fever vaccination. TCRdb analysed the 5' RACE reads with MiXCR anew, one entry per CDR3 protein. In the table there are hundreds of thousands of distinct CDR3 sequences, about 12% of which are singletons. Sample: PBMCs, taken on the day of the yellow fever booster vaccination. These receptors originate from a man aged 30 to 45 who received the YFV17D yellow fever vaccine.

This clonotype has only a few counts. The rearrangement joins TRBV30 to TRBJ1-6, with 7 positions matching TRBD1. Germline CDR1 is GTSNPN and CDR2 is SVGIG (reference sequence). The CDR3 loop spans 15 amino acids. J was trimmed by 8 bases and V by 5 bases; bases with no gene match: 12. The DNA of the CDR3 is TGTGCCTGGCGACTCCGGACAGGAACGCATTCACCCCTCCACTTT. Translation gives CAWRLRTGTHSPLHF.

The chain recombines TRBV5-1 with TRBJ2-5, with D possibly being TRBD1 (5 bases). CDR3 length: 15 amino acids. The germline gives CDR1 SGHRS, CDR2 YFSETQ. Trimming cost V 0 bases and J 2 bases, with 11 bases left between them. CDR3 amino acids: CASSLGSTVQETQYF. As DNA, the CDR3 is TGCGCCAGCAGCTTGGGTTCGACAGTACAAGAGACCCAGTACTTC. The entire variable domain, with the rest obtained from reference TRBV5-1 and TRBJ2-5, is as follows: KAGVTQTPRYLIKTRGQQVTLSCSPISGHRSVSWYQQTPGQGLQFLFEYFSETQRNKGNFPGRFSGRQFSNSRSEMNVSTLELGDSALYLCASSLGSTVQETQYFGPGTRLLVL.

This rearrangement joins TRBV6-5 to TRBJ2-3; D call uncertain. V lost 0 bases to trimming and J lost 7 bases, with 14 bases between them. The CDR3 totals 15 residues. The germline V gene encodes CDR1 MNHEY and CDR2 SVGAGI. CDR3 region: CASSYSNPTVNTQYF. The CDR3, as DNA: TGTGCCAGCAGTTACTCGAATCCGACGGTTAATACGCAGTATTTT.

The chain carries TRBV12-3 or TRBV12-4 and TRBJ2-2; 10 nucleotides match TRBD2. The CDR3 spans 15 residues. V was clipped by 4 bases and J by 7 bases; unmatched bases: 6. The CDR3 region is CASSYTSGNNGELFF. Written as DNA, the CDR3 is TGTGCCAGCAGTTATACTAGCGGGAATAACGGGGAGCTGTTTTTT.

This clonotype was counted between two and nine times. V and J are TRBV20-1 and TRBJ1-1; the match to TRBD1 covers 9 bases. This CDR3 is built from 17 residues. Germline-derived CDR1 and CDR2 are DFQATT and SNEGSKA (reference sequence). Trimming removed 4 bases from V and 0 bases from J; junction bases left unmatched: 12. CDR3 loop: CSAKSGTGRTMNTEAFF. The CDR3 region has the DNA TGCAGTGCTAAGTCAGGGACAGGGCGAACTATGAACACTGAAGCTTTCTTT.

This clonotype has just a few counts. The CDR3 sequence: CASRGPRAQYF. In nucleotides, the CDR3 is TGTGCCAGCAGGGGACCACGAGCCCAGTACTTC. This chain uses TRBV28 with TRBJ2-5; D could derive from TRBD1 or TRBD2 (5 bases each). V was clipped by 6 bases and J by 9 bases, with 11 bases between them. The germline CDR1 and CDR2 sequences are MDHEN and SYDVKM. The CDR3 loop spans 11 amino acids.

V gene TRBV7-2 combines with J gene TRBJ2-1, with 11 bases identical to TRBD1. The CDR3 spans 16 residues. Germline V gives CDR1 SGHTA, CDR2 FQGNSA. The V gene end was trimmed by 3 bases and the J gene end by 7 bases; junction bases not matched to a gene: 8. The CDR3 coding sequence is TGTGCCAGCAGCTTTGACCGGGACAGGGGGTCGAATGAGCAGTTCTTC. Protein: CASSFDRDRGSNEQFF.

This clonotype was detected a few times. This chain joins TRBV6-1 and TRBJ2-1; 12 bases are shared with TRBD1. With 8 bases clipped from V and 6 bases from J, the junction kept 2 bases outside the gene matches. This CDR3 has 13 residues. CDR1 MNHNS and CDR2 SASEGT come from the germline V gene. The CDR3, as DNA: TGTGCCAGCCGGGGACAGGGGGCCAATGAGCAGTTCTTC. Translated: CASRGQGANEQFF.

The table lists this clonotype with a few counts. The chain employs TRBV20-1 and TRBJ1-1; TRBD1 is a possible D gene (6 bases). The CDR3 contains 14 residues. The germline CDR1 and CDR2 sequences are DFQATT and SNEGSKA (reference sequence). V dropped 1 base and J dropped 8 bases, with 17 bases sitting between them. The CDR3 sequence: CSARVLGAKGEAFF. The CDR3 bases are TGCAGTGCTAGAGTTCTGGGGGCAAAGGGGGAAGCTTTCTTT.

The rearrangement joins TRBV27 to TRBJ1-5, with D tentatively TRBD1 (6 bases). The V end was cut by 4 bases, the J end by 0 bases, with 16 bases between. The CDR3 is 17 residues long. Germline V gene sequence: CDR1 MNHEY, CDR2 SMNVEV (reference sequence). CDR3 nucleotides: TGTGCCAGCAGTTCCCGGGACACCCGATATAGCAATCAGCCCCAGCATTTT. It specifies CASSSRDTRYSNQPQHF.

This clonotype has more than one count but fewer than ten. The chain joins TRBV2 to TRBJ1-2, with D maybe TRBD1 (5 bases). CDR1 and CDR2 (germline): SNHLY, FYNNEI. The CDR3 is 15 amino acids. V was clipped by 6 bases and J by 3 bases, with 17 bases between them. Written as DNA, the CDR3 is TGTGCCAGCAGCGGGAGGGCGTCGGGGGACTATGGCTACACCTTC. The encoded protein is CASSGRASGDYGYTF.

V gene TRBV20-1 combines with J gene TRBJ2-7, with 8 bases matching TRBD2. The junction had 3 bases not matched to a gene; V was cut back by 0 bases and J by 2 bases. There are 14 residues in the CDR3. Germline V gene data show CDR1 as DFQATT and CDR2 as SNEGSKA (reference sequence). In DNA form, the CDR3 reads TGCAGTGCTAGAGATGAGCGGGAGACCTACGAGCAGTACTTC. This encodes CSARDERETYEQYF.